This TCR beta chain is from a study of control samples from healthy donors and cancer patients. V shed 2 bases, J shed 8 bases, and the junction held 12 bases outside the gene matches. There are 16 residues in the CDR3. Germline CDR1 reads MDHEN; CDR2 reads SYDVKM. This table comes from immunoSEQ multiplex PCR, and its TCRdb copy is limited to in-frame clones, with some not included. The data contain approximately 150,000 clones, roughly 94% of them singletons. The receptor's source is a man aged 55 to 70 with colorectal cancer. The gene calls are TRBV28 and TRBJ1-2; 9 nucleotides align to TRBD1. The sequenced sample was PBMCs. CDR3 nucleotide sequence: TGTGCCAGCAGTTTAAGACAGGGGGGATCGTTCGGCGGCTACACCTTC. Translation gives CASSLRQGGSFGGYTF.